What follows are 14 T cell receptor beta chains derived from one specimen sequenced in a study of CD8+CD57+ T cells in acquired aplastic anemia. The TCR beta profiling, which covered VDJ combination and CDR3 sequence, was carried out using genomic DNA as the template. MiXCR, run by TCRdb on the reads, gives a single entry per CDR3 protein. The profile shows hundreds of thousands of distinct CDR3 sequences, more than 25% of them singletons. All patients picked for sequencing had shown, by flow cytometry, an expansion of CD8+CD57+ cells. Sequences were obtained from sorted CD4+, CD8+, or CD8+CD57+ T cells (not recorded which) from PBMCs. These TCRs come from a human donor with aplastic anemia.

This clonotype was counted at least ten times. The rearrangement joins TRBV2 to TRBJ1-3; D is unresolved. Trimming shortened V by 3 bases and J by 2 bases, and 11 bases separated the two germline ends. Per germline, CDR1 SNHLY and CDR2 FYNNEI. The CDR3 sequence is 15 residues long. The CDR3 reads CASSDPVLAGNTIYF. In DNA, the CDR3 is TGTGCCAGCAGTGACCCGGTTCTAGCTGGAAACACCATATATTTT.

The CDR3 region has the DNA TGTGCCAGCAGGGAGGGCCGGGTCAATGAGCAGTTCTTC. Amino acid sequence: CASREGRVNEQFF. The chain recombines TRBV11-3 with TRBJ2-1; TRBD2 might be the D (6 bases). The CDR3 contains 13 residues. From germline, CDR1 is SGHNT and CDR2 YENEEA. With 6 bases removed from V and 6 bases from J, the gap between germline ends came to 12 bases.

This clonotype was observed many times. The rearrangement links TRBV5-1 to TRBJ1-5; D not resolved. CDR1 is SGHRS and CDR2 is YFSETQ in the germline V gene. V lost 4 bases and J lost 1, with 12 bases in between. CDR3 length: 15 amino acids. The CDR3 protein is CASSLGPESNQPQHF. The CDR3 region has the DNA TGCGCCAGCAGCCTGGGCCCTGAAAGCAATCAGCCCCAGCATTTT.

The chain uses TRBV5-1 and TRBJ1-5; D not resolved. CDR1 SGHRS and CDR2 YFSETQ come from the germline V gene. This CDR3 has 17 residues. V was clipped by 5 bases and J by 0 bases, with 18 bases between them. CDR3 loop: CASRLGYYSYSNQPQHF. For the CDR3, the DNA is TGCGCCAGCAGGCTGGGCTACTACAGCTATAGCAATCAGCCCCAGCATTTT.

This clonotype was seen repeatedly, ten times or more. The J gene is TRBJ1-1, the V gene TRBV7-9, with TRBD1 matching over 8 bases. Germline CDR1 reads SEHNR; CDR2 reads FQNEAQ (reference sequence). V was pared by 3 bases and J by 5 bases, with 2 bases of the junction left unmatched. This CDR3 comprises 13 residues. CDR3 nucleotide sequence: TGTGCCAGCAGCTTGGACAGGGAAACTGAAGCTTTCTTT. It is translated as CASSLDRETEAFF.

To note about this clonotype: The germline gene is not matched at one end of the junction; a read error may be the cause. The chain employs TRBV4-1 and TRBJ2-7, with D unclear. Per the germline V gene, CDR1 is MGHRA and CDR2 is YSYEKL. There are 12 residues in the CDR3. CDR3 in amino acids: CASSHTGYEQHF. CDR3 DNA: TGCGCCAGCAGCCACACCGGTTACGAGCAGCACTTC.

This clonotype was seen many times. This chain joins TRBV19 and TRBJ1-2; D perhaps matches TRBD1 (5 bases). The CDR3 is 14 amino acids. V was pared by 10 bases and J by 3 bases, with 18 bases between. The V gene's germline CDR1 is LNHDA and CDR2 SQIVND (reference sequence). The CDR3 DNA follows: TGTGCCACCACCGGGACCGCGTTGCACTATGGCTACACCTTC. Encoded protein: CATTGTALHYGYTF.

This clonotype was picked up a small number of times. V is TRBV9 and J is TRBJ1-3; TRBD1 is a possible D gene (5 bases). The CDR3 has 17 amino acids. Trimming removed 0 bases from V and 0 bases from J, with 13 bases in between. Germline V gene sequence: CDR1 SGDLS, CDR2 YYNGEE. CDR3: CASSVDVRGSSGNTIYF. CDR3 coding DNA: TGTGCCAGCAGCGTAGATGTCCGGGGGAGCTCTGGAAACACCATATATTTT. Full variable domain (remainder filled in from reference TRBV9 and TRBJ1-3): DSGVTQTPKHLITATGQRVTLRCSPRSGDLSVYWYQQSLDQGLQFLIQYYNGEERAKGNILERFSAQQFPDLHSELNLSSLELGDSALYFCASSVDVRGSSGNTIYFGEGSWLTVV.

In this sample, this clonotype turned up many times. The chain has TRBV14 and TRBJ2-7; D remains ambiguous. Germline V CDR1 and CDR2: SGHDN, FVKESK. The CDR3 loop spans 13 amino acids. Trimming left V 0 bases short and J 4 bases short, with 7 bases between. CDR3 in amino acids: CASSQDLRYEQYF. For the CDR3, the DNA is TGTGCCAGCAGCCAAGATCTACGGTACGAGCAGTACTTC.

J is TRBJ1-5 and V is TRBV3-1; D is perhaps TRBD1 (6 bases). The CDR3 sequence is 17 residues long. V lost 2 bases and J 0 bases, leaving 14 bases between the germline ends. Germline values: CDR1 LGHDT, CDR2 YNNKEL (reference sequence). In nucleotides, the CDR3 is TGTGCCAGCAGCCAAAGGGGGACGGGAGGTAGCAATCAGCCCCAGCATTTT. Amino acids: CASSQRGTGGSNQPQHF.

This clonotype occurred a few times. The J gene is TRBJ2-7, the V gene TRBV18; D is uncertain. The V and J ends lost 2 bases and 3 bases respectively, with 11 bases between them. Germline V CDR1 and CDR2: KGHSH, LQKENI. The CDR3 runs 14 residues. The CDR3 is CASSPNGRDYEQYF. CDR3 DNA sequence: TGTGCCAGCTCACCAAATGGCAGAGACTACGAGCAGTACTTC.

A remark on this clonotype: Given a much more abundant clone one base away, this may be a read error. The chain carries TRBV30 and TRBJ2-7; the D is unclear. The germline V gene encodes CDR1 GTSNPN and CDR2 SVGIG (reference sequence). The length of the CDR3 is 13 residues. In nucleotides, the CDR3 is TGTGCCTGGAGTAAGGGTTCGACCTACGGGCAGTACTTC. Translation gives CAWSKGSTYGQYF. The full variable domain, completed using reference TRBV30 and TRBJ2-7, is SQTIHQWPATLVQPVGSPLSLECTVEGTSNPNLYWYRQAAGRGLQLLFYSVGIGQISSEVPQNLSASRPQDRQFILSSKKLLLSDSGFYLCAWSKGSTYGQYFGPGTRLTVT.

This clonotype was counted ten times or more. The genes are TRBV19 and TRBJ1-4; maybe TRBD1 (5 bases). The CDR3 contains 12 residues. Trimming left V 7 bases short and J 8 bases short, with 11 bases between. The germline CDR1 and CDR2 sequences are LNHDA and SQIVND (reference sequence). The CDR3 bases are TGTGCCAGTAACGCTGGGGCCGAAAAACTGTTTTTT. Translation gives CASNAGAEKLFF.

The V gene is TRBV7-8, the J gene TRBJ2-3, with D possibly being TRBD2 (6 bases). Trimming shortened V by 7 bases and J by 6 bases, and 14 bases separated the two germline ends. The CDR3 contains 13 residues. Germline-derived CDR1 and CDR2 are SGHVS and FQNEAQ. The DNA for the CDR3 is TGTGCCAGCAACTTGGAGGGACTGGATACGCAGTATTTT. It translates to CASNLEGLDTQYF.